Included here is one T cell receptor beta chain sequence, with context. Produced via immunoSEQ multiplex PCR; TCRdb's table is partial and in-frame only. The data hold more than 30,000 clones, with about 90% observed a single time. The data stem from a study of T cells in localized non-small cell lung cancer. This CDR3 has 14 residues. The V end lost 6 bases, the J end lost 2 bases, and 12 bases lay between the germline ends. CDR1 is MDHEN and CDR2 is SYDVKM in the germline V gene. The sequence derives from a man aged 35 to 69 with stage III lung adenocarcinoma. V gene TRBV28 combines with J gene TRBJ2-3; D is perhaps TRBD1 (5 bases). The sample was peripheral blood mononuclear cells, taken before any cancer treatment. For the CDR3, the DNA is TGTGCCAGCAGAACAGGTTTTGTCACAGATACGCAGTATTTT. It specifies CASRTGFVTDTQYF.